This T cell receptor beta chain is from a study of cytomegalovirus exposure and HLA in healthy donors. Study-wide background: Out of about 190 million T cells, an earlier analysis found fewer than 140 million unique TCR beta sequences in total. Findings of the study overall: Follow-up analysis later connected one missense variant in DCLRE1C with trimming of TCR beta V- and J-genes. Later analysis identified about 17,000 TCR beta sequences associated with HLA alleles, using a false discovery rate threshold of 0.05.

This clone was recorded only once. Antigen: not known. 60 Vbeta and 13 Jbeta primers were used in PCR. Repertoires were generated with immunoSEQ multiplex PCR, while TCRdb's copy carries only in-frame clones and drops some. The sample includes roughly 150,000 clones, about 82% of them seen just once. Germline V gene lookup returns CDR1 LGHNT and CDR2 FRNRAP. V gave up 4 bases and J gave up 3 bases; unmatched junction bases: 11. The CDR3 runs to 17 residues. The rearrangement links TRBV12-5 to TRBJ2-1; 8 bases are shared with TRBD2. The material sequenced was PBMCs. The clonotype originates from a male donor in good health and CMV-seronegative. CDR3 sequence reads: CASGSLGGGRYYNEQFF. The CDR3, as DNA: TGTGCTAGTGGTTCGTTGGGCGGGGGGCGGTACTACAATGAGCAGTTCTTC.